This TCR beta chain was obtained from a study of CD8+ T cells in alopecia areata. Study-wide results and caveats: Clonality was higher in lesional than normal scalp, especially in alopecia totalis/universalis.

Treatment denoted: oral pan-JAK inhibitor, 5-10 mg twice daily. Collection of lesional scalp punch biopsies and peripheral blood was performed in alopecia areata patients. Notes on this clone: Its antigen is still unknown.

Germline CDR1 GTSNPN, CDR2 SVGIG (reference sequence). The V and J ends lost 3 bases and 6 bases respectively, with 9 bases between them. This CDR3 is 11 amino acids long. RNA extraction was followed by reverse transcription into cDNA, which acted as the sequencing template. Profiling relied on immunoSEQ multiplex PCR, and the TCRdb table lists in-frame clones only, not all of them. The sample records over 150,000 clones, roughly 50% being singletons. The sample here was CD4+ T cells sorted from blood, taken at week 24, from a patient treated with tofacitinib. V is TRBV30 and J is TRBJ2-7, with D hard to call. The source of this sequence is a human donor with alopecia areata. The CDR3: CAWSAWGEQYF. CDR3 DNA: TGTGCCTGGAGCGCCTGGGGCGAGCAGTACTTC.